This is a list of T cell receptor beta chains from one sample in a study of cytomegalovirus exposure and HLA in healthy donors. The method was immunoSEQ multiplex PCR; TCRdb's version includes in-frame clones alone and lacks a portion of them. Among about 160,000 clones listed, about 85% were seen once. The sample consisted of PBMCs. The receptors were sampled from a man in his forties or fifties in good health and CMV-seropositive. CDR3s include the opening cysteine and the closing phenylalanine or tryptophan. A D gene is named only where the DNA matches it firmly. Expanded clones are given a class, and other clones once, few, many or no size at all.

abundance | j_gene | d_gene | v_gene | CDR3aa | CDR3nt
. | TRBJ2-1 | . | TRBV28 | CASRRRELTEGEQFF | TGTGCCAGCAGACGTCGGGAGCTAACGGAAGGTGAGCAGTTCTTC
few | TRBJ2-6 | . | TRBV6-1 | CASGDTDSGANVLTF | TGTGCCAGCGGGGACACTGACTCTGGGGCCAACGTCCTGACTTTC
. | TRBJ1-4 | . | TRBV15 | CATSASLFEKLFF | TGTGCCACCAGCGCGAGCCTTTTTGAAAAACTGTTTTTT
. | TRBJ2-5 | TRBD2 | TRBV7-8 | CASSLSGGPSGTQYF | TGTGCCAGCAGCTTAAGCGGGGGGCCCTCGGGGACCCAGTACTTC
. | TRBJ2-1 | TRBD2 | TRBV5-4 | CASSSGTSGRRSYNEQFF | TGTGCCAGCAGCTCCGGGACTAGCGGGAGAAGATCCTACAATGAGCAGTTCTTC
. | TRBJ1-2 | . | TRBV27 | CASSLSEQGGYTF | TGTGCCAGCAGTTTATCGGAACAGGGTGGCTACACCTTC
. | TRBJ1-6 | TRBD1 | TRBV19 | CASRRGQGAKNSPLHF | TGTGCCAGTCGACGGGGACAGGGGGCGAAGAATTCACCCCTCCACTTT
. | TRBJ2-3 | . | TRBV7-2 | CASSWDSIDTQYF | TGTGCCAGCAGCTGGGACTCAATCGATACGCAGTATTTT
. | TRBJ2-5 | TRBD1 | TRBV28 | CASRGQGLGTQYF | TGTGCCAGCAGGGGACAGGGGCTAGGGACCCAGTACTTC
. | TRBJ2-7 | . | TRBV9 | CASSSTASSYEQYF | TGTGCCAGCAGCTCGACAGCGAGCTCCTACGAGCAGTACTTC
. | TRBJ2-6 | . | TRBV11-1 | CASTLALSGANVLTF | TGTGCCAGCACCTTAGCCCTCTCTGGGGCCAACGTCCTGACTTTC
. | TRBJ1-1 | . | TRBV5-1 | CASSFEGNTEAFF | TGCGCCAGCAGCTTCGAGGGGAACACTGAAGCTTTCTTT
. | TRBJ1-5 | . | TRBV2 | CASSPMGGSNQPQHF | TGTGCCAGCAGCCCTATGGGGGGAAGCAATCAGCCCCAGCATTTT
. | TRBJ2-7 | TRBD1 | TRBV4-1 | CASSHPGTDYEQYF | TGCGCCAGCAGCCACCCCGGGACAGACTACGAGCAGTACTTC
. | TRBJ1-6 | TRBD1 | TRBV5-1 | CASSLAPRTGGISPLHF | TGCGCCAGCAGCTTGGCCCCTCGGACAGGGGGGATTTCACCCCTCCACTTT
once | TRBJ2-3 | TRBD2 | TRBV5-1 | CASSLAPSGGAGGTDTQYF | TGCGCCAGCAGCTTGGCCCCTAGCGGGGGGGCCGGGGGCACAGATACGCAGTATTTT
. | TRBJ2-5 | . | TRBV18 | CASRPLVGGVETQYF | TGTGCCAGCAGGCCCCTTGTTGGTGGAGTCGAGACCCAGTACTTC
. | TRBJ1-2 | TRBD1 | TRBV5-8 | CASRNRGLVGYTF | TGTGCCAGCAGAAACAGGGGGTTGGTTGGCTACACCTTC
. | TRBJ2-1 | . | TRBV27 | CASSPGTTYNEQFF | TGTGCCAGCAGCCCCGGGACAACCTACAATGAGCAGTTCTTC
. | TRBJ2-1 | TRBD2 | TRBV4-3 | CASSRSGRYEQFF | TGCGCCAGCAGCCGTAGCGGGAGGTATGAGCAGTTCTTC
. | TRBJ2-2 | . | TRBV5-1 | CASSPLGGVPTGELFF | TGCGCCAGCAGCCCCCTCGGAGGGGTCCCCACCGGGGAGCTGTTTTTT
few | TRBJ2-5 | . | TRBV6-6 | CASSYWEGDQETQYF | TGTGCCAGCAGTTACTGGGAAGGGGACCAAGAGACCCAGTACTTC
. | TRBJ2-5 | . | TRBV6-1 | CASSGQNQETQYF | TGTGCCAGCAGTGGACAGAATCAAGAGACCCAGTACTTC
. | TRBJ2-1 | TRBD2 | TRBV19 | CASSPLRAGGHNEQFF | TGTGCCAGTAGTCCCCTCAGAGCGGGGGGGCACAATGAGCAGTTCTTC
. | TRBJ2-7 | . | TRBV19 | CASSIDRGYPYEQYF | TGTGCCAGTAGTATAGATCGAGGGTATCCCTACGAGCAGTACTTC
. | TRBJ1-1 | TRBD1 | TRBV2 | CASEDRLSTEAFF | TGTGCCAGCGAGGACAGGCTGAGCACTGAAGCTTTCTTT
. | TRBJ2-7 | . | TRBV11-2 | CASSARQPHEQYF | TGTGCCAGCAGCGCCCGACAGCCCCACGAGCAGTACTTC
. | TRBJ2-1 | . | TRBV6-1 | CASSPLGGYYNEQFF | TGTGCCAGCAGTCCCCTAGGGGGATACTACAATGAGCAGTTCTTC
. | TRBJ2-1 | TRBD2 | TRBV18 | CASSPAGGDNEQFF | TGTGCCAGCTCCCCAGCCGGGGGGGACAATGAGCAGTTCTTC